This TCR beta chain is from a study of blood T cell repertoires in COVID-19. For the study at large: The origin of the acute and convalescent COVID-19 samples was the United States, Italy and Spain. PBMCs, B-cell-depleted T cells, or T cells were the source of the cDNA or gDNA that made up the material.

The CDR3 contains 16 residues. Germline V gene sequence: CDR1 SGHTA, CDR2 FQGTGA. Trimming took off 5 bases at V and 3 bases at J, with 19 bases between the two ends. Methods used by the authors: Reference gene primer amplification in the assay estimated nucleated cell counts. Assay used: immunoSEQ multiplex PCR; TCRdb lists only in-frame clones, some missing. The D gene and trimming were derived from the DNA, and the V and J assignments and clone size from that table. The profile shows fewer than 65,000 clones, almost 85% of them singletons. The chain couples TRBV7-3 to TRBJ1-2; D is perhaps TRBD1 (6 bases). The origin of this receptor is a human donor in a cohort sampled during active COVID-19. Sequenced material: peripheral blood. CDR3 DNA sequence: TGTGCCAGCAGCCCGGGACATGTCGGGATAGACTATGGCTACACCTTC. It translates to CASSPGHVGIDYGYTF. The full variable domain, completed using reference TRBV7-3 and TRBJ1-2, is GAGVSQTPSNKVTEKGKYVELRCDPISGHTALYWYRQSLGQGPEFLIYFQGTGAADDSGLPNDRFFAVRPEGSVSTLKIQRTERGDSAVYLCASSPGHVGIDYGYTFGSGTRLTVV.